The T cell receptor (beta chain) described here comes from a study of T cell responses to AZD1222 COVID-19 vaccine. Germline CDR1 MGHRA, CDR2 YSYEKL. The CDR3 extends over 15 amino acids. Germline trimming cut 1 base from V and 7 bases from J; bases unmatched to any gene: 7. Some clones are missing from TCRdb's copy, which holds only in-frame ones; the method was immunoSEQ multiplex PCR. The sample shows around 130,000 clones, around 90% of them seen only once. Sample: peripheral blood, taken 28 days after the second AZD1222 dose. The chain employs TRBV4-1 and TRBJ2-1; TRBD1 agrees at 7 bases. The TCR comes from an adult who received the AZD1222 COVID-19 vaccine. CDR3 sequence reads: CASSQGRGLNNEQFF. CDR3 sequence (DNA): TGCGCCAGCAGCCAAGGCAGGGGGTTGAATAATGAGCAGTTCTTC.